A selection of T cell receptor beta chains follows, all from one sample in a study of blood T cell repertoires in COVID-19. Assay: immunoSEQ multiplex PCR; the TCRdb copy retains only in-frame clones and omits some. The data hold approximately 120,000 clones, with around 85% observed a single time. Sample: peripheral blood. These receptors originate from a man aged 30 to 39 with COVID-19, enrolled during active disease. The CDR3 runs from the conserved cysteine through the conserved F or W. D genes are given only for firm matches. The listing skips clone size in some rows; elsewhere it reads once, few, many or a size class.

clone size,D gene,J gene,V gene,CDR3 DNA,CDR3 protein
-,-,TRBJ2-1,TRBV11-3,TGTGCCAGCAGCTTAGAGGCGATGAGGTACAATGAGCAGTTCTTC,CASSLEAMRYNEQFF
-,-,TRBJ2-7,TRBV11-2,TGTGCCAGCAGCCCAGGACACAGCTCCTACGAGCAGTACTTC,CASSPGHSSYEQYF
-,-,TRBJ2-7,TRBV14,TGTGCCAGCAGCCAAGTCCTGGGGGGAGTCTACGAGCAGTACTTC,CASSQVLGGVYEQYF
-,-,TRBJ1-5,TRBV27,TGTGCCAGCAGAACTTATATGGATCAGCCCCAGCATTTT,CASRTYMDQPQHF
-,-,TRBJ1-1,TRBV12-2,TGTGCAAGTCGCTTCTTTACTTGGGCTTTCTTT,CASRFFTWAFF
-,-,TRBJ1-1,TRBV11-3,TGTGCCAGCAGCTTAAACAGAATGAACACTGAAGCTTTCTTT,CASSLNRMNTEAFF
-,TRBD1,TRBJ1-1,TRBV19,TGTGCCAGTAGTCCAGGGACAGCTAACACTGAAGCTTTCTTT,CASSPGTANTEAFF
-,-,TRBJ1-1,TRBV2,TGTGCCAGCAGTGAAGATAATTGGACACCGAACACTGAAGCTTTCTTT,CASSEDNWTPNTEAFF
once,TRBD1,TRBJ2-3,TRBV28,TGTGCCAGCAGGCCTCGTCGGACAGGGAAGGATACGCAGTATTTT,CASRPRRTGKDTQYF
-,-,TRBJ1-2,TRBV2,TGTGCCAGCAGTGAATCCCTTTTTCGTTCCGGGTCCCGGGACTATGGCTACACCTTC,CASSESLFRSGSRDYGYTF
-,-,TRBJ2-3,TRBV3-1/TRBV3-2,TGTGCCAGCAGCCAAGATAACAGCCGGTATACGCAGTATTTT,CASSQDNSRYTQYF
-,-,TRBJ1-3,TRBV12-5,TGTGCTAGTGGTTTGCTCCGACAAAACTCTGGAAACACCATATATTTT,CASGLLRQNSGNTIYF
-,-,TRBJ1-2,TRBV4-1,TGCGCCAGCAGCCACCTACAGGGTTCCAACTATGGCTACACCTTC,CASSHLQGSNYGYTF
-,TRBD1,TRBJ2-7,TRBV27,TGTGCCAGCAGTTGGGACAGGGGGCGCTTCGAGCAGTACTTC,CASSWDRGRFEQYF
-,-,TRBJ2-2,TRBV28,TGTGCCAGCAGTGAGACTATATCAGCCGGGGAGCTGTTTTTT,CASSETISAGELFF
-,TRBD1,TRBJ1-3,TRBV28,TGTGCCAGCAGTTTATCGGGACAGGGGAGAAACACCATATATTTT,CASSLSGQGRNTIYF
-,TRBD2,TRBJ2-3,TRBV7-6,TGTGCCAGCAGCTTAGATTGGGTAGCGGGAGACAGAGATACGCAGTATTTT,CASSLDWVAGDRDTQYF
-,-,TRBJ1-5,TRBV5-8,TGTGCCAGCAGCTGGGGGTTCAGCGGGTGGTCCAATCAGCCCCAGCATTTT,CASSWGFSGWSNQPQHF
once,TRBD2,TRBJ2-7,TRBV4-1,TGCGCCAGCAGCTCGACAGGGATGGGGACTAGCGGGAGTCTCGAGCAGTACTTC,CASSSTGMGTSGSLEQYF
once,TRBD1,TRBJ1-6,TRBV11-2,TGTGCCAGCAACACCCAGACAGGGCATTTGCATTCACCCCTCCACTTT,CASNTQTGHLHSPLHF
-,-,TRBJ1-1,TRBV30,TGTGCCTGGGACTACAACACTGAAGCTTTCTTT,CAWDYNTEAFF
-,TRBD1,TRBJ2-3,TRBV4-1,TGCGCCAGCAGCCGGTCCGGGGGACAGGGGGCGGATACGCAGTATTTT,CASSRSGGQGADTQYF
-,-,TRBJ2-7,TRBV2,TGTGCCAGCAGTGCTACCCAGGGCGTGGGCGAGCAGTACTTC,CASSATQGVGEQYF
-,-,TRBJ1-3,TRBV6-5,TGTGCCAGCAGTTACTCGACGGGGGTCTCTGGAAACACCATATATTTT,CASSYSTGVSGNTIYF
-,TRBD1,TRBJ1-2,TRBV5-4,TGTGCCAGTGGACAGGGGGCCTGGGATGGCTACACCTTC,CASGQGAWDGYTF
few,TRBD1,TRBJ2-5,TRBV27,TGTGCCAGCAGTTTAACCTGGGACAGGGGGCGCCAAGAGACCCAGTACTTC,CASSLTWDRGRQETQYF
-,-,TRBJ2-5,TRBV5-1,TGCGCCAGCAGCTCTAGCGTGGAGGGGACCCAGTACTTC,CASSSSVEGTQYF
-,TRBD2,TRBJ2-7,TRBV3-1/TRBV3-2,TGTGCCAGCAGCCAAGACCCAGCGGGAGTGGGGCTCTACGAGCAGTACTTC,CASSQDPAGVGLYEQYF
-,TRBD1,TRBJ1-2,TRBV13,TGTGCCAGCAGCCTACAACACAGGGGAAGGGTCTATGGCTACACCTTC,CASSLQHRGRVYGYTF
-,TRBD1,TRBJ1-1,TRBV28,TGTGCCAGCAGTTCTTACTACCGGGACAGACACACTGAAGCTTTCTTT,CASSSYYRDRHTEAFF
once,TRBD1,TRBJ2-1,TRBV28,TGTGCCAGCACCTCTTCCGGGACAGATAACAATGAGCAGTTCTTC,CASTSSGTDNNEQFF
-,TRBD1,TRBJ1-5,TRBV30,TGTGCCTGGAGTGCCCCGGGAAGGGGGCTAGGTCAGCCCCAGCATTTT,CAWSAPGRGLGQPQHF
few,-,TRBJ1-5,TRBV6-5,TGTGCCAGCAGTTCTGAGTATAGCAATCAGCCCCAGCATTTT,CASSSEYSNQPQHF
once,TRBD2,TRBJ2-5,TRBV7-3,TGTGCCAGCAGCTCGGGACTAGCGGGATCGGAGGAGACCCAGTACTTC,CASSSGLAGSEETQYF
-,-,TRBJ1-5,TRBV27,TGTGCCAGCAGTCTTACTTGGCCTAGTTATGCTCAGCCCCAGCATTTT,CASSLTWPSYAQPQHF
-,TRBD2,TRBJ2-2,TRBV11-2,TGTGCCAGCAGCCCTAGCGGGAGTACCGGGGAGCTGTTTTTT,CASSPSGSTGELFF
-,TRBD2,TRBJ2-1,TRBV27,TGTGCCAGCAGTTTACTAGCGGGAAGCTCCTACAATGAGCAGTTCTTC,CASSLLAGSSYNEQFF
-,-,TRBJ2-3,TRBV7-6,TGTGCCAGCAGTCGGCCCGGGGGTAGCACAGATACGCAGTATTTT,CASSRPGGSTDTQYF
few,-,TRBJ1-5,TRBV27,TGTGCCAGCAGTGAGGCCCCCTTCTTTCAGGGTGGCAATCAGCCCCAGCATTTT,CASSEAPFFQGGNQPQHF
few,-,TRBJ2-7,TRBV5-1,TGCGCCAGCAGCTTGAGGCAGGGGGGATCCTACGAGCAGTACTTC,CASSLRQGGSYEQYF
-,-,TRBJ2-3,TRBV9,TGTGCCAGCAGCGTAGCGTCGTGGGGGCGCACAGATACGCAGTATTTT,CASSVASWGRTDTQYF
few,TRBD2,TRBJ2-1,TRBV19,TGTGCCAGTAGTATAGGAACTAGCGGGGGGTACAATGAGCAGTTCTTC,CASSIGTSGGYNEQFF
-,TRBD1,TRBJ1-4,TRBV4-1,TGCGCCAGCAGCCAACCCATCGACAGGGAACTTAACCACTTGGATGAAAAACTGTTTTTT,CASSQPIDRELNHLDEKLFF